This entry is about one T cell receptor (beta chain). The sample originates from a study of long-term antiretroviral therapy in people with HIV. The CDR3 extends over 15 amino acids. From germline, CDR1 is MNHEY and CDR2 SVGAGI. V gave up 4 bases and J gave up 3 bases; unmatched junction bases: 6. Runs used v3.0 of the immunoSEQ assay and were done at survey level. Assay: immunoSEQ multiplex PCR; the TCRdb copy retains only in-frame clones and omits some. This sample has about 28,000 clones, with about 87% found just once. This rearrangement joins TRBV6-5 to TRBJ2-3, with 8 bases lining up with TRBD1. Sample: unsorted PBMCs, taken 3.2 years before starting antiretroviral therapy. The source of this sequence is a man aged 50-60 years with HIV. DNA of the CDR3: TGTGCCAGCAGTTCGACAGGGGTCGGAACAGATACGCAGTATTTT. This translates into CASSSTGVGTDTQYF.